This TCR beta chain was obtained from a study of patients and donors after allogeneic stem cell transplantation. The germline CDR1 and CDR2 sequences are SGHDT and YYEEEE. The CDR3 runs 11 residues. The V and J ends lost 4 bases and 11 bases respectively, with 13 bases between them. TCRdb re-analysed the RT-PCR reads in MiXCR, keeping a single row per CDR3 protein. In the table there are about 960,000 distinct CDR3 sequences, about a sixth of which are singletons. The chain couples TRBV5-6 to TRBJ2-7; no clear D gene. The source material was blood, either unsorted or a sorted T cell fraction (not recorded which). The origin of this receptor is a human donor who was either an allogeneic HSCT recipient or a stem cell or donor lymphocyte infusion donor (not recorded which). It is not recorded whose cells these are; they may come from a transplant donor. This CDR3 reads CASSLNLQEYF. CDR3 DNA sequence: TGTGCCAGCAGCCTCAACCTGCAGGAGTACTTC.